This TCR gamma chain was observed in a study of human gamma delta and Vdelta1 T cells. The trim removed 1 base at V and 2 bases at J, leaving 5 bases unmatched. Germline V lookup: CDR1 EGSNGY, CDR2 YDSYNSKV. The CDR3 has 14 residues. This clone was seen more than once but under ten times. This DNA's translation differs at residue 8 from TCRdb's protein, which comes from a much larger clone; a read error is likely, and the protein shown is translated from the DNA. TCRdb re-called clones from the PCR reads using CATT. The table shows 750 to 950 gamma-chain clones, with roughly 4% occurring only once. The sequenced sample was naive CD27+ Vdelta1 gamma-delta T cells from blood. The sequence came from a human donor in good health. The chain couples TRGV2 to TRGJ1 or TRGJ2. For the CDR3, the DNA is TGTGCCACCTGGGACGGCCAAGATTATTATAAGAAACTCTTT. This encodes CATWDGQDYYKKLF.